The entry that follows covers one T cell receptor beta chain sequence. The sample belongs to a study of blood T cell repertoires in COVID-19. Study-level background: Samples of COVID-19 (acute and convalescent) were obtained from the United States, Italy and Spain.

Method: immunoSEQ multiplex PCR; TCRdb's copy keeps in-frame clones and lacks some. The sample lists some 110,000 clones, roughly 89% occurring once. Trimming pared 5 bases from V and 2 bases from J, leaving 9 bases between. CDR3 length: 14 amino acids. Per the germline V gene, CDR1 is LNHDA and CDR2 is SQIVND (reference sequence). Sequenced sample: peripheral blood. The sequence came from a man aged 35 to 55 with acute or convalescent COVID-19. This sequence joins TRBV19 and TRBJ1-4; D call uncertain. In DNA, the CDR3 is TGTGCCAGTAGTCCTTCGGGGACTAATGAAAAACTGTTTTTT. This translates into CASSPSGTNEKLFF.